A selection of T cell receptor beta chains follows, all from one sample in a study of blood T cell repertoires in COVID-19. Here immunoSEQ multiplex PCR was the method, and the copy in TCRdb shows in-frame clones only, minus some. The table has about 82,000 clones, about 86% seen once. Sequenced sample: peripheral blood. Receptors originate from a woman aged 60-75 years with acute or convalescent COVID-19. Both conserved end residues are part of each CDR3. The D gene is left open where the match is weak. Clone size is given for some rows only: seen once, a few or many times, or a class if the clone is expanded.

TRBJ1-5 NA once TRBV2 CASRVDGGPQHF TGTGCCAGCAGGGTCGACGGGGGGCCCCAGCATTTT
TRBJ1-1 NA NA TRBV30 CAWGQTNTEAFF TGTGCCTGGGGACAGACTAACACTGAAGCTTTCTTT
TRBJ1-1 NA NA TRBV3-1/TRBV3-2 CPRLAEAFF TGTCCTAGGCTGGCTGAAGCTTTCTTT
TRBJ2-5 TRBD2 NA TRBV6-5 CASRRASGYQETQYF TGTGCCAGCAGACGAGCTAGCGGGTACCAAGAGACCCAGTACTTC
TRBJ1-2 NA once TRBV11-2 CASSFLQFGYTF TGTGCCAGCAGTTTCCTGCAGTTTGGCTACACCTTC
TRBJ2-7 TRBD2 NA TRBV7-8 CATRKGTSGGQNYEQYF TGTGCCACCAGGAAGGGGACTAGCGGGGGGCAGAACTACGAGCAGTACTTC
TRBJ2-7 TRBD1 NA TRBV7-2 CASSAGTGSNYEQYF TGTGCCAGCAGCGCCGGGACAGGGAGCAACTACGAGCAGTACTTC
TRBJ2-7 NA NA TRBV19 CASSIAATTGEQYF TGTGCCAGTAGTATAGCAGCCACGACTGGCGAGCAGTACTTC
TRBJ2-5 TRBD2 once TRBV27 CASSLGGGALETQYF TGTGCCAGCAGTTTAGGCGGGGGGGCCTTGGAGACCCAGTACTTC
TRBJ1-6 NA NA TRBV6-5 CATGENDSPLHF TGTGCCACCGGGGAGAATGATTCACCCCTCCACTTT
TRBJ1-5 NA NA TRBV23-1 CASSPRDTADQPQHF TGCGCCAGCAGTCCCCGGGACACCGCGGATCAGCCCCAGCATTTT
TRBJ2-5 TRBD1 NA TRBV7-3 CASSLGAGTAIETQYF TGTGCCAGCAGCTTGGGAGCCGGGACAGCCATAGAGACCCAGTACTTC
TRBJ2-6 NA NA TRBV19 CASMMGGGANVLTF TGTGCCAGTATGATGGGGGGTGGGGCCAACGTCCTGACTTTC
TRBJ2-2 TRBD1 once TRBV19 CASSVDRDLAGELFF TGTGCCAGTAGTGTCGACAGGGATTTGGCCGGGGAGCTGTTTTTT
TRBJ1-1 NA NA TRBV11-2 CASSSDRLNTEAFF TGTGCCAGCAGCTCAGACAGACTGAACACTGAGGCTTTCTTT
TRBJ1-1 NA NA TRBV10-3 CAISLGRGSEAFF TGTGCCATCAGTCTCGGTAGGGGCTCTGAAGCTTTCTTT
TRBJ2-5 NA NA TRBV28 CASSLSTGLGETQYF TGTGCCAGCAGTTTATCTACGGGGTTAGGGGAGACCCAGTACTTC
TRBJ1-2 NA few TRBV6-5 CASRLDLNYGYTF TGTGCCAGCCGACTGGATCTAAACTATGGCTACACCTTC
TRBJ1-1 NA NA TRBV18 CASSPFQGQNTEAFF TGTGCCAGCTCACCATTCCAGGGGCAGAACACTGAAGCTTTCTTT